The next 5 T cell receptor beta chains were all read from a single sample in a study of TIL therapy for anti-PD-1-resistant metastatic lung cancer. Sequencing used immunoSEQ v3. Sequencing used immunoSEQ multiplex PCR; TCRdb keeps in-frame clones, though not all of them. The sample lists 50,000 or so clones; approximately 79% were seen once. Time point: pre-treatment sample, taken before nivolumab and TIL therapy. Sequenced material: blood, taken at baseline. These receptors were collected from a woman aged 30 to 85 with non-small cell lung cancer.

The sample holds a few counts of this clone. The chain uses TRBV7-9 and TRBJ1-2, with D uncertain. This CDR3 contains 12 residues. The germline V gene encodes CDR1 SEHNR and CDR2 FQNEAQ (reference sequence). The V and J ends lost 11 bases and 6 bases respectively, with 16 bases between them. CDR3 sequence (DNA): TGTGCCGCCTCTACGGCTTCGGATGGCTACACCTTC. Translation gives CAASTASDGYTF. Based on the CDR3 plus reference TRBV7-9 and TRBJ1-2, the full variable domain is DTGVSQNPRHKITKRGQNVTFRCDPISEHNRLYWYRQTLGQGPEFLTYFQNEAQLEKSRLLSDRFSAERPKGSFSTLEIQRTEQGDSAMYLCAASTASDGYTFGSGTRLTVV.

The J gene is TRBJ2-3, the V gene TRBV2; TRBD2 matches at 13 bases. After removal of 8 bases from V and 4 bases from J, the junction contained 3 bases not matched to a gene. Looked up from germline, CDR1 is SNHLY and CDR2 is FYNNEI. CDR3 length: 14 amino acids. The CDR3 DNA sequence: TGTGCCAGCCGGACTAGCGGGAGTCCAGATACGCAGTATTTT. Protein product: CASRTSGSPDTQYF.

The chain's CDR3 is CASSFGATNEKLFF. In nucleotides, the CDR3 is TGCGCCAGCAGCTTCGGGGCAACTAATGAAAAACTGTTTTTT. This chain joins TRBV5-1 and TRBJ1-4; D is uncertain. This CDR3 has 14 amino acids. Trimming shortened V by 2 bases and J by 0 bases, and 5 bases separated the two germline ends. Germline V gene sequence: CDR1 SGHRS, CDR2 YFSETQ.

V is TRBV4-1 and J is TRBJ2-1, with 10 bases that match TRBD2. Losses at the gene ends were 3 bases for V and 1 base for J; bases not matched to a gene: 6. Germline V CDR1 and CDR2: MGHRA, YSYEKL. The CDR3 contains 17 residues. DNA of the CDR3: TGCGCCAGCAGCCACCGACTAGCGGGCGAATCCTACAATGAGCAGTTCTTC. Amino acid sequence: CASSHRLAGESYNEQFF.

The CDR3 sequence: CASSRETGQETQYF. In nucleotides, the CDR3 is TGTGCCAGCAGCAGGGAAACAGGGCAAGAGACCCAGTACTTC. The chain joins TRBV11-3 to TRBJ2-5; D may be TRBD1 (6 bases). Between the trimmed V and J ends, which lost 5 bases and 2 bases, there was a span of 12 bases. The CDR3 covers 14 residues. The V gene's germline CDR1 is SGHNT and CDR2 YENEEA.